Listed here are 27 T cell receptor beta chains from one sample, sequenced in a study of cytomegalovirus exposure and HLA in healthy donors. With 60 Vbeta and 13 Jbeta primers, the PCR was carried out. The repertoire was sequenced with immunoSEQ multiplex PCR; TCRdb's copy has only in-frame clones and lacks some. The sample lists around 200,000 clones, about 80% occurring once. Sequenced sample: PBMCs. The receptors originated from a woman aged 45-59 years in good health and CMV-seropositive.

The rearrangement links TRBV7-2 to TRBJ2-3, with D possibly matching TRBD2 (6 bases). With 1 base removed from V and 3 bases from J, the gap between germline ends came to 14 bases. The CDR3 is made up of 16 amino acids. Germline V CDR1 and CDR2: SGHTA, FQGNSA. CDR3 residues: CASSLGQRARTDTQYF. The CDR3 coding sequence is TGTGCCAGCAGCTTAGGACAGCGGGCGAGGACAGATACGCAGTATTTT.

The J gene is TRBJ2-3, the V gene TRBV5-1; 7 bases are a match to TRBD1. V was clipped by 4 bases and J by 0 bases; unmatched bases: 8. The CDR3 contains 16 residues. CDR1 is SGHRS and CDR2 is YFSETQ in the germline V gene. CDR3 bases: TGCGCCAGCAGCCCCAATCCGGGACAGAGCACAGATACGCAGTATTTT. Translation: CASSPNPGQSTDTQYF.

As for this clone: This is likely a read error, given that the CDR3 carries no conserved phenylalanine or tryptophan at its end. This chain joins TRBV30 and TRBJ1-2; the D is unclear. The CDR3 extends over 12 amino acids. Per the germline V gene, CDR1 is GTSNPN and CDR2 is SVGIG (reference sequence). The V gene lost 1 base and the J gene lost 7 bases, with 10 bases spanning the gap. The CDR3 loop is CAWSEGGSGYTL. In nucleotides, the CDR3 is TGTGCCTGGAGTGAGGGAGGGTCTGGCTACACCCTC.

V gene TRBV19 combines with J gene TRBJ1-5; TRBD1 might be the D (5 bases). CDR3 size: 14 residues. Germline CDR1 reads LNHDA; CDR2 reads SQIVND (reference sequence). Trimming cost V 6 bases and J 3 bases, with 12 bases left between them. The CDR3 region is CASRPGLHNQPQHF. The CDR3, as DNA: TGTGCCAGTAGACCGGGACTCCACAATCAGCCCCAGCATTTT.

The rearrangement joins TRBV6-1 to TRBJ1-5; 8 bases are shared with TRBD1. The junction had 3 bases not matched to a gene; V was cut back by 6 bases and J by 5 bases. The CDR3 has 13 amino acids. Germline CDR1 and CDR2: MNHNS and SASEGT. CDR3 sequence (DNA): TGTGCCAGCAGACAGGGGGGCGATCAGCCCCAGCATTTT. Protein product: CASRQGGDQPQHF.

The chain recombines TRBV9 with TRBJ1-5, with D maybe TRBD1 (6 bases). This CDR3 spans 15 amino acids. Germline-derived CDR1 and CDR2 are SGDLS and YYNGEE. Trimming left V 4 bases short and J 0 bases short, with 11 bases between. The DNA for the CDR3 is TGTGCCAGCAGCACGGACAGCCATAGCAATCAGCCCCAGCATTTT. Its protein is CASSTDSHSNQPQHF.

V and J are TRBV15 and TRBJ1-5, with unresolved D. Trimming stripped 11 bases from V and 4 bases from J, with 12 bases between. This CDR3 has 12 amino acids. Germline V CDR1 and CDR2: LNHNV, YYDKDF (reference sequence). The CDR3 DNA sequence: TGTGCCTCCTCGTCGGGAAATCAGCCCCAGCATTTT. Its translation is CASSSGNQPQHF.

The chain has TRBV2 and TRBJ2-7; 9 nucleotides align to TRBD2. This CDR3 spans 17 amino acids. Germline V CDR1 and CDR2: SNHLY, FYNNEI. The V gene end was trimmed by 9 bases and the J gene end by 2 bases; junction bases not matched to a gene: 17. CDR3 amino acids: CASTPLASGEITYEQYF. CDR3 DNA: TGTGCCAGTACACCTTTGGCTAGCGGGGAGATTACCTACGAGCAGTACTTC. Drawing the rest from reference TRBV2 and TRBJ2-7, the complete variable domain is EPEVTQTPSHQVTQMGQEVILRCVPISNHLYFYWYRQILGQKVEFLVSFYNNEISEKSEIFDDQFSVERPDGSNFTLKIRSTKLEDSAMYFCASTPLASGEITYEQYFGPGTRLTVT.

The chain links TRBV19 to TRBJ2-1; TRBD1 agrees at 8 bases. The CDR3 spans 18 residues. CDR1 and CDR2 (germline): LNHDA, SQIVND (reference sequence). Trimming removed 0 bases from V and 7 bases from J; junction bases left unmatched: 14. The CDR3 loop reads CASSIDLTRQGRLNEQFF. Here the CDR3 DNA reads TGTGCCAGTAGTATAGATCTAACCCGACAGGGGAGATTGAATGAGCAGTTCTTC.

The chain combines TRBV4-2 with TRBJ2-3; TRBD2 agrees at 9 bases. The CDR3 loop spans 20 amino acids. Germline CDR1 and CDR2: LGHNA and YNFKEQ. V lost 0 bases to trimming and J lost 0 bases; unmatched junction nucleotides: 13. CDR3 DNA: TGTGCCAGCAGCCAAGATCGTACGGTAGCGGGGGCCTCTAGCACAGATACGCAGTATTTT. Translated, it gives CASSQDRTVAGASSTDTQYF.

The chain couples TRBV21-1 to TRBJ2-7; TRBD1, the D gene given by the table, was not confirmed from the DNA. TRBV21-1 has pseudogene status. This CDR3 has 15 amino acids. In nucleotides, the CDR3 is TGTGCCAGCACCAAGGGCGGGACAGGGGAACACGAGCAGTACTTC. Protein sequence: CASTKGGTGEHEQYF.

The chain employs TRBV7-3 and TRBJ2-3, with 7 nucleotides matching TRBD2. The V segment lost 5 bases and the J segment 6 bases; nucleotides outside the gene matches: 11. Looked up from germline, CDR1 is SGHTA and CDR2 is FQGTGA. The CDR3 runs to 15 residues. The CDR3 is CASSPASGGWDTQYF. As DNA, the CDR3 is TGTGCCAGCAGCCCCGCCTCCGGGGGGTGGGATACGCAGTATTTT.

J is TRBJ1-2 and V is TRBV4-1, with 7 bases identical to TRBD1. The CDR3 totals 15 residues. V trimming: 4 bases; J trimming: 4 bases; junction bases outside the gene matches: 9. Germline lookup yields CDR1 MGHRA and CDR2 YSYEKL. The CDR3 region has the DNA TGCGCCAGCAGCCCCCGGGACAGCCCATCCTATGGCTACACCTTC. This translates into CASSPRDSPSYGYTF.

V and J are TRBV7-9 and TRBJ2-4, with TRBD1 matching over 8 bases. The CDR3 is 16 residues long. The ends lost 1 base at V and 3 bases at J; junction bases unmatched: 5. Germline V gives CDR1 SEHNR, CDR2 FQNEAQ (reference sequence). This chain's CDR3 is CASSLGQGSGKNIQYF. Here the CDR3 DNA reads TGTGCCAGCAGCTTAGGACAGGGGTCTGGCAAAAACATTCAGTACTTC.

The chain's CDR3 is CASSVGTGGAYTEAFF. Here the CDR3 DNA reads TGTGCCAGTAGTGTAGGGACAGGGGGAGCGTACACTGAAGCTTTCTTT. The chain recombines TRBV19 with TRBJ1-1; 11 nucleotides agree with TRBD1. The CDR3 contains 16 residues. The V gene's germline CDR1 is LNHDA and CDR2 SQIVND (reference sequence). The J segment lost 3 bases and the V segment lost 5 bases, leaving 8 bases of the junction unmatched.

This chain links TRBV5-8 with TRBJ1-2; D unclear. The CDR3 loop spans 16 amino acids. The V gene lost 0 bases and the J gene lost 1 base, with 13 bases spanning the gap. CDR1 is SGHTS and CDR2 is YDEGEE in the germline V gene. This chain's CDR3 is CASSLAKPGFNYGYTF. The CDR3 nucleotides read TGTGCCAGCAGCTTGGCTAAACCAGGTTTTAACTATGGCTACACCTTC.

The V call is TRBV4-2, the J call TRBJ1-6; 7 bases match TRBD1. V was clipped by 6 bases and J by 6 bases; unmatched bases: 11. The germline V gene has CDR1 LGHNA and CDR2 YNFKEQ. The CDR3 is 16 residues long. This chain's CDR3 is CASRQQGLVGNSPLHF. The CDR3 nucleotides are TGTGCCAGCAGACAACAGGGGCTTGTTGGTAATTCACCCCTCCACTTT.

The chain recombines TRBV6-6 with TRBJ2-1, with 10 bases lining up with TRBD1. Unmatched junction bases numbered 2, after V lost 0 bases and J lost 3 bases. The CDR3 has 16 amino acids. Per germline, CDR1 MNHNY and CDR2 SVGAGI (reference sequence). In nucleotides, the CDR3 is TGTGCCAGCAGTTACTCGGGACAGGGGAACTACAATGAGCAGTTCTTC. Protein sequence: CASSYSGQGNYNEQFF.

V gene TRBV10-3 combines with J gene TRBJ2-1, with TRBD1 matching over 9 bases. The CDR3 consists of 20 residues. Germline V lookup: CDR1 ENHRY, CDR2 SYGVKD. V lost 2 bases and J lost 0; bases outside the gene matches: 14. This chain's CDR3 is CAISERDRVDFISSYNEQFF. The CDR3 bases are TGTGCCATCAGTGAGAGGGACAGGGTTGACTTCATCAGCTCCTACAATGAGCAGTTCTTC.

The chain recombines TRBV5-1 with TRBJ2-1; tentatively, D is TRBD2 (7 bases). Trimming took 3 bases from V and 4 from J, leaving 17 bases between them. The CDR3 contains 16 residues. CDR1 and CDR2 (germline): SGHRS, YFSETQ. The CDR3 sequence: CASSSKPGEGYNEQFF. The CDR3 DNA is TGCGCCAGCAGCTCAAAACCAGGGGAGGGATACAATGAGCAGTTCTTC.

A few counts support this clone. The rearrangement uses TRBV28 and TRBJ1-4; D is perhaps TRBD1 (5 bases). This CDR3 has 15 amino acids. With 1 base removed from V and 6 bases from J, the gap between germline ends came to 12 bases. Germline assignment: CDR1 MDHEN and CDR2 SYDVKM. The CDR3 here is CASSLLRGGDEKLFF. CDR3 DNA sequence: TGTGCCAGCAGTTTATTAAGGGGCGGAGATGAAAAACTGTTTTTT.

The chain uses TRBV19 and TRBJ2-3; 13 nucleotides match TRBD2. The CDR3 runs to 18 residues. V lost 4 bases to trimming and J lost 1 base; unmatched junction nucleotides: 8. Germline V CDR1 and CDR2: LNHDA, SQIVND (reference sequence). In DNA, the CDR3 is TGTGCCAGTAGTACGTTCCTAGGACTAGCGGGGGGCACAGATACGCAGTATTTT. Residues: CASSTFLGLAGGTDTQYF.

The chain links TRBV19 to TRBJ1-4; 8 bases agree with TRBD1. The V gene end was trimmed by 10 bases and the J gene end by 5 bases; junction bases not matched to a gene: 12. This CDR3 has 15 residues. From germline, CDR1 is LNHDA and CDR2 SQIVND (reference sequence). The CDR3 spells CATSIPTGENEKLFF. As DNA, the CDR3 is TGTGCCACCTCAATCCCGACAGGGGAAAATGAAAAACTGTTTTTT.

The chain combines TRBV7-2 with TRBJ2-2; unclear D gene. The germline V and J ends were trimmed by 3 bases and 5 bases, with 10 bases remaining between them. CDR1 is SGHTA, CDR2 FQGNSA, per germline. CDR3 size: 14 residues. Here the CDR3 DNA reads TGTGCCAGCAGCTTGCGTCCCCCGACCGGGGAGCTGTTTTTT. Translation gives CASSLRPPTGELFF. Drawing the rest from reference TRBV7-2 and TRBJ2-2, the complete variable domain is GAGVSQSPSNKVTEKGKDVELRCDPISGHTALYWYRQSLGQGLEFLIYFQGNSAPDKSGLPSDRFSAERTGGSVSTLTIQRTQQEDSAVYLCASSLRPPTGELFFGEGSRLTVL.

This CDR3 is CASSFSGTTNTGELFF. In DNA, the CDR3 is TGTGCCAGCAGCTTCTCTGGGACTACGAACACCGGGGAGCTGTTTTTT. The J gene is TRBJ2-2, the V gene TRBV7-2; TRBD2 matches 7 bases. With V trimmed by 3 bases and J by 0 bases, 4 bases remained unmatched. This CDR3 contains 16 residues. Germline V CDR1 and CDR2: SGHTA, FQGNSA.

The rearrangement links TRBV6-6 to TRBJ2-5; TRBD2 matches at 7 bases. The germline V gene encodes CDR1 MNHNY and CDR2 SVGAGI (reference sequence). V lost 6 bases and J lost 1; bases outside the gene matches: 2. The CDR3 is made up of 13 amino acids. CDR3 region: CASSWGGQETQYF. The CDR3 region has the DNA TGTGCCAGCAGCTGGGGGGGCCAAGAGACCCAGTACTTC.

The chain has TRBV4-1 and TRBJ1-6; 7 bases map to TRBD1. After removal of 0 bases from V and 10 bases from J, the junction contained 6 bases not matched to a gene. Germline-derived CDR1 and CDR2 are MGHRA and YSYEKL. The CDR3 is 15 amino acids. The DNA for the CDR3 is TGCGCCAGCAGCCAAGATCAGGGGGTTTCCTCACCCCTCCACTTT. Its protein is CASSQDQGVSSPLHF.